This T cell receptor (beta chain) was documented in a study of CD8 T cells in ankylosing spondylitis (dated by TCRdb to 2015 to 2018). Notes on the research overall: T cell receptor beta repertoires were profiled in healthy donors and ankylosing spondylitis patients so that disease-linked TCR variants could be found. In total, the full study cohort was made up of over a hundred healthy donors and 25 ankylosing spondylitis patients. Peripheral blood samples were taken, and synovial fluid was additionally collected from ankylosing spondylitis patients.

Points on this clonotype: Its antigen specificity is not known. Per-nucleotide qualities are absent, and no much larger clonotype sits a single base away.

From the cysteine through the phenylalanine, the CDR3 covers 14 amino acids. CDR3 DNA only is kept here, 42 bases in frame from base 1. Trimmed from V: 6 bases; trimmed from J: 4 bases; junction bases lacking a gene match: 7. CDR1 and CDR2 are drawn from the germline V gene (reference sequence): DFQATT, SNEGSKA. The sequencer listed for this sample is Illumina HiSeq 2500. TCR beta libraries were prepared by quantitative 5'-RACE with molecular barcodes. The original methods were these. A new computational method based on a probabilistic model of VDJ rearrangement was used to identify disease-linked TCR variants. Using fastp at Q25 and MiXCR, TCRdb reprocessed the public reads and kept productive beta chains. For every CDR3 protein sequence, its rows merge into one entry that carries the most common genes and DNA. The authors' filters were not applied to this entry. Across this sample there are around 450,000 distinct CDR3 sequences, with roughly a quarter seen only once. Of the sample, about 0.92% falls within the top ten clones.

Study-wide conclusions, independent of this receptor: The disease-linked clones showed a CD8+ phenotype and occurred at relatively low frequencies in peripheral blood. Blood from ankylosing spondylitis patients appeared to be characterized by a TCR beta motif made up of under ten highly homologous amino acid variants. Some motif variants had previously been reported in the synovial fluid and blood of reactive arthritis patients, which suggests shared mechanisms of disease initiation. The disease-linked clones were reported as significantly enriched in matched synovial fluid samples from ankylosing spondylitis patients.

In this chain, TRBV20-1 is recombined with TRBJ2-3, with 10 central nucleotides matching TRBD2. Source material: blood, either unsorted or a sorted T cell fraction (not recorded which). This TCR derives from a male donor with ankylosing spondylitis. The CDR3: CSASGRAGADTQYF. The nucleotide sequence reads as follows: TGCAGTGCCAGCGGGAGGGCCGGTGCAGATACGCAGTATTTT.